Below, 19 T cell receptor beta chains from the same sample are listed, as sequenced in a study of regulatory T cells in long-lasting Graves disease. The time point was: persistent/refractory GD, antithyroid drugs over 5 years with positive TRAb. After RNA was extracted from PBMCs, the TCR library was made from it. Libraries of TCR beta came from iRepertoire HTBI primers plus Arm-PCR of CDR3 regions. Each CDR3 protein gets one entry after TCRdb re-called the multiplex PCR reads with MiXCR. The sample includes 310,000 or so distinct CDR3 sequences, 20% to 25% of them seen just once. The sequencing here drew on peripheral blood mononuclear cells (PBMCs), taken when the disease was refractory, from a patient treated with antithyroid drugs. Receptors originate from a female donor with Graves disease.

On this clonotype itself: A much larger clone differs by one base, so this may be a read error. V and J are TRBV9 and TRBJ2-5, with 7 bases lining up with TRBD1. The J segment lost 6 bases and the V segment lost 4 bases, leaving 15 bases of the junction unmatched. The CDR3 runs 16 residues. The germline gives CDR1 SGDLS, CDR2 YYNGEE. The CDR3 region is CASSPIPGQIQKTQYF. CDR3 sequence (DNA): TGTGCCAGCAGCCCCATCCCGGGACAGATTCAAAAGACCCAGTACTTC. Full variable domain (missing parts from reference TRBV9 and TRBJ2-5): DSGVTQTPKHLITATGQRVTLRCSPRSGDLSVYWYQQSLDQGLQFLIQYYNGEERAKGNILERFSAQQFPDLHSELNLSSLELGDSALYFCASSPIPGQIQKTQYFGPGTRLLVL.

This clonotype was observed a handful of times. This rearrangement joins TRBV19 to TRBJ1-2; the D gene is possibly TRBD1 (6 bases). The CDR3 sequence is 12 residues long. Trimming shortened V by 9 bases and J by 8 bases, and 16 bases separated the two germline ends. In germline, CDR1 is LNHDA, CDR2 SQIVND (reference sequence). This CDR3 reads CASGNRERGYTF. CDR3 nucleotide sequence: TGTGCCAGCGGGAACAGGGAAAGAGGCTACACCTTC.

This clonotype was counted a few times. The V gene is TRBV19, the J gene TRBJ1-5; D gene ambiguous. CDR3 length equals 15 residues. With 6 bases removed from V and 4 bases from J, the gap between germline ends came to 16 bases. The germline V gene encodes CDR1 LNHDA and CDR2 SQIVND (reference sequence). Written as DNA, the CDR3 is TGTGCCAGTAGAGGAACTAAGGTGGGAAATCAGCCCCAGCATTTT. It is translated as CASRGTKVGNQPQHF.

The chain recombines TRBV7-2 with TRBJ2-3; D not certain. The CDR3 runs 14 residues. Germline V lookup: CDR1 SGHTA, CDR2 FQGNSA. Trimming cost V 5 bases and J 2 bases, with 11 bases left between them. The CDR3 DNA is TGTGCCAGCAGCGCGACGACCTCCACAGATACGCAGTATTTT. Protein sequence: CASSATTSTDTQYF.

This clonotype occurred a few times. J is TRBJ2-7 and V is TRBV7-2, with a tentative D call TRBD2 (7 bases). CDR1 and CDR2 from the germline V gene are SGHTA and FQGNSA. This CDR3 is 19 amino acids long. The ends were cut back, 5 bases at V and 0 bases at J, with 26 bases in the middle. The DNA of the CDR3 is TGTGCCAGCAGCCTACGCCGGGACACGGGACTACTGTACTCCTACGAGCAGTACTTC. Its protein product is CASSLRRDTGLLYSYEQYF.

This clonotype has ten or more counts. The J gene is TRBJ2-5, the V gene TRBV25-1; D perhaps matches TRBD1 (6 bases). Trimming took off 1 base at V and 4 bases at J, with 10 bases between the two ends. The CDR3 runs to 14 residues. Germline CDR1 is MGHDK and CDR2 is SYGVNS. CDR3 nucleotides: TGTGCCAGCAGTGAATTTGGGGGCAGAGAGACCCAGTACTTC. Its protein product is CASSEFGGRETQYF.

On this clonotype: A much larger clonotype is one base distant, so this may be a read error. The chain has TRBV30 and TRBJ2-5; D possibly uses TRBD1 or TRBD2 (6 bases each). Germline V gene lookup returns CDR1 GTSNPN and CDR2 SVGIG (reference sequence). The CDR3 consists of 15 residues. The CDR3 sequence is CARSDRDTQGGTQYF. In nucleotides, the CDR3 is TGTGCCCGGAGCGACCGGGACACGCAGGGAGGGACCCAGTACTTC.

With regard to this clonotype: The likely explanation is a read error, given a far larger clone one base away. This sequence joins TRBV11-2 and TRBJ2-7, with TRBD1 as a possible D gene (6 bases). The germline CDR1 and CDR2 sequences are SGHAT and FQNNGV. The CDR3 spans 13 residues. The ends were cut back, 7 bases at V and 2 bases at J, with 12 bases in the middle. As DNA, the CDR3 is TGTGCCAGCAAACCGACAGGCGCCTACGAGCAGTACTTC. It is translated as CASKPTGAYEQYF.

V and J are TRBV20-1 and TRBJ1-5; tentative D call: TRBD1 (6 bases). Germline-derived CDR1 and CDR2 are DFQATT and SNEGSKA (reference sequence). This CDR3 spans 14 amino acids. Deletions cut 2 bases from V and 2 bases from J, with 10 bases between. The CDR3 region has the DNA TGCAGTGCTAGATCAGGGGCAGGCAATCAGCCCCAGCATTTT. This codes for CSARSGAGNQPQHF.

The chain carries TRBV7-6 and TRBJ2-4; D is unresolved. The germline V gene has CDR1 SGHVS and CDR2 FNYEAQ. The V and J ends lost 2 bases and 8 bases respectively, with 4 bases between them. The CDR3 loop spans 11 amino acids. The CDR3 here is CASSLLDIQYF. The CDR3 DNA reads TGTGCCAGCAGCTTATTGGACATTCAGTACTTC.

This chain links TRBV7-9 with TRBJ2-7; TRBD2 matches at 11 bases. CDR3 size: 15 residues. CDR1 is SEHNR and CDR2 is FQNEAQ in the germline V gene (reference sequence). The V gene end was trimmed by 4 bases and the J gene end by 2 bases; junction bases not matched to a gene: 4. CDR3 in DNA: TGTGCCAGCAGCTCACTAGCGGGAGCGACCTACGAGCAGTACTTC. It yields the protein CASSSLAGATYEQYF.

Only a few counts were recorded for this clonotype. The gene calls are TRBV7-2 and TRBJ2-3; D is unresolved. The CDR3 spans 13 residues. Per germline, CDR1 SGHTA and CDR2 FQGNSA. The V and J ends lost 3 bases and 5 bases respectively, with 9 bases between them. CDR3 loop: CASSFDGLDTQYF. The DNA of the CDR3 is TGTGCCAGCAGCTTTGATGGGCTAGATACGCAGTATTTT.

This chain joins TRBV7-8 and TRBJ2-2; D ambiguous. Germline V gene lookup returns CDR1 SGHVS and CDR2 FQNEAQ. CDR3 size: 15 residues. Between the trimmed V and J ends, which lost 2 bases and 3 bases, there was a span of 10 bases. The CDR3 region has the DNA TGTGCCAGCAGCTTAAGGGAACTATACACCGGGGAGCTGTTTTTT. This codes for CASSLRELYTGELFF.

In its sample, this clonotype was seen many times. The rearrangement links TRBV5-1 to TRBJ1-1; the D gene is possibly TRBD1 (5 bases). Germline CDR1 is SGHRS and CDR2 is YFSETQ. V was trimmed by 5 bases and J by 4 bases, leaving 15 bases between them. CDR3 length: 14 amino acids. CDR3 in amino acids: CASSTDGHGTEAFF. CDR3 nucleotides: TGCGCCAGCAGTACCGATGGACACGGCACTGAAGCTTTCTTT. The full variable domain, in which reference TRBV5-1 and TRBJ1-1 provide the parts outside the CDR3, is KAGVTQTPRYLIKTRGQQVTLSCSPISGHRSVSWYQQTPGQGLQFLFEYFSETQRNKGNFPGRFSGRQFSNSRSEMNVSTLELGDSALYLCASSTDGHGTEAFFGQGTRLTVV.

The CDR3 here is CSASRLAGGRTEQYF. As DNA, the CDR3 is TGCAGTGCTTCCCGACTAGCGGGAGGGCGGACCGAGCAGTACTTC. The chain carries TRBV20-1 and TRBJ2-7; TRBD2 matches 14 bases. Per the germline V gene, CDR1 is DFQATT and CDR2 is SNEGSKA (reference sequence). V trimming: 5 bases; J trimming: 6 bases; junction bases outside the gene matches: 9. This CDR3 contains 15 residues.

This clonotype has more than one count but fewer than ten. The chain carries TRBV20-1 and TRBJ2-4, with 7 bases fitting TRBD2. J lost 3 bases, V lost 2 bases, and 10 bases had no gene match. The CDR3 totals 16 residues. Germline CDR1 is DFQATT and CDR2 is SNEGSKA (reference sequence). CDR3 in DNA: TGCAGTGCTAGACCCCCCCGACTAGCCTTCAAAAACATTCAGTACTTC. Its protein is CSARPPRLAFKNIQYF.

This rearrangement joins TRBV20-1 to TRBJ2-7; D is uncertain. Trimming stripped 0 bases from V and 0 bases from J, with 15 bases between. The germline V gene encodes CDR1 DFQATT and CDR2 SNEGSKA (reference sequence). CDR3 length: 16 amino acids. The CDR3 DNA sequence: TGCAGTGCTAGAGATCAATGGAGCTCAGGCTCCTACGAGCAGTACTTC. Amino acid sequence: CSARDQWSSGSYEQYF.

This clonotype was picked up many times. The chain combines TRBV12-3 or TRBV12-4 with TRBJ1-1, with 10 bases lining up with TRBD1. Trimming removed 8 bases from V and 6 bases from J; junction bases left unmatched: 6. CDR3 length: 13 amino acids. The CDR3 DNA reads as TGTGCCAGCGGGAGAGGGACAGGGGCTGAAGCTTTCTTT. Amino acids: CASGRGTGAEAFF.

This clonotype occurred many times. This chain joins TRBV20-1 and TRBJ2-7; the match to TRBD2 covers 7 bases. The CDR3 has 12 residues. CDR1 is DFQATT, CDR2 SNEGSKA, per germline (reference sequence). The CDR3 DNA reads TGCAGGCCGGGGGGACTCCTATACGAGCAGTACTTC. It specifies CRPGGLLYEQYF.